The 26 T cell receptor beta chains given below trace back to one sample, sequenced in a study of T cells after yellow fever vaccination. Each CDR3 protein is one row after TCRdb ran MiXCR on the 5' RACE reads. This table holds 450,000 to 650,000 distinct CDR3 sequences, less than 15% found once. The starting material was PBMCs, obtained on the day of the yellow fever booster vaccination. These receptors all stem from a man aged 25-40 years who received the YFV17D yellow fever vaccine.

This clonotype was counted a few times. The chain carries TRBV2 and TRBJ1-5, with 8 bases that match TRBD1. Germline trimming cut 6 bases from V and 7 bases from J; bases unmatched to any gene: 5. Germline-derived CDR1 and CDR2 are SNHLY and FYNNEI. The CDR3 is made up of 13 amino acids. As DNA, the CDR3 is TGTGCCAGCAGATCAGGGGGCTGGCAGCCCCAGCATTTT. Protein sequence: CASRSGGWQPQHF. Supplemented by reference TRBV2 and TRBJ1-5, the full variable domain reads EPEVTQTPSHQVTQMGQEVILRCVPISNHLYFYWYRQILGQKVEFLVSFYNNEISEKSEIFDDQFSVERPDGSNFTLKIRSTKLEDSAMYFCASRSGGWQPQHFGDGTRLSIL.

This clonotype has more than one count but fewer than ten. The chain uses TRBV7-3 and TRBJ2-1; tentative D call: TRBD2 (5 bases). The CDR3 extends over 14 amino acids. Germline CDR1 and CDR2: SGHTA and FQGTGA. V lost 2 bases to trimming and J lost 4 bases, with 9 bases between them. In DNA, the CDR3 is TGTGCCAGCAGCTTAGATCCGGGGTACAATGAGCAGTTCTTC. This gives the protein CASSLDPGYNEQFF.

This clonotype has just a few counts. The chain is built from TRBV28 and TRBJ1-5; a possible D gene is TRBD1 (5 bases). This CDR3 has 14 amino acids. CDR1 MDHEN and CDR2 SYDVKM come from the germline V gene. The germline V and J ends were trimmed by 7 bases and 6 bases, with 16 bases remaining between them. CDR3 coding DNA: TGTGCCAGCACCGCTCGGGGGATCGGTCAGCCCCAGCATTTT. Protein sequence: CASTARGIGQPQHF.

This clonotype was seen a handful of times. V and J are TRBV12-3 or TRBV12-4 and TRBJ2-7, with 7 bases lining up with TRBD1. This CDR3 is built from 14 residues. Trimming removed 6 bases from V and 2 bases from J; junction bases left unmatched: 7. DNA of the CDR3: TGTGCCAGCAGCATATCCGGGACAGCCTACGAGCAGTACTTC. This codes for CASSISGTAYEQYF.

In nucleotides, the CDR3 is TGTGCCAGTAGTTTGACCACGTATGGCTACACCTTC. Its translation: CASSLTTYGYTF. The rearrangement links TRBV19 to TRBJ1-2; no clear D. The CDR3 has 12 amino acids. In germline, CDR1 is LNHDA, CDR2 SQIVND (reference sequence). Trimming removed 5 bases from V and 5 bases from J, with 9 bases in between.

This clonotype appeared a few times. This chain links TRBV29-1 with TRBJ2-1; TRBD2 might be the D (6 bases). V was cut by 1 base and J by 5 bases, with 9 bases left in between. CDR3 length: 13 amino acids. Germline values: CDR1 SQVTM, CDR2 ANQGSEA. The CDR3 nucleotides read TGCAGCGTTGAAGTTGGCGGGGACAATGAGCAGTTCTTC. Translating it yields CSVEVGGDNEQFF.

This clonotype was observed a few times. Here the CDR3 DNA reads TGTGCCAGCAGCCTACCGGGCCGTTTAGAGGAGACCCAGTACTTC. Its protein is CASSLPGRLEETQYF. The chain uses TRBV3-1 and TRBJ2-5; D uncertain. Deletions cut 4 bases from V and 5 bases from J, with 17 bases between. CDR3 size: 15 residues. Germline lookup yields CDR1 LGHDT and CDR2 YNNKEL (reference sequence).

The J gene is TRBJ2-1, the V gene TRBV9; D is ambiguous. CDR1 and CDR2 from the germline V gene are SGDLS and YYNGEE. Trimming left V 3 bases short and J 6 bases short, with 13 bases between. CDR3 length: 14 amino acids. The CDR3 here is CASSDHLSPNEQFF. The CDR3 DNA follows: TGTGCCAGCAGCGACCACCTTTCACCCAATGAGCAGTTCTTC.

This clonotype was detected a few times. The V call is TRBV18, the J call TRBJ1-1, with 10 bases matching TRBD1. V shed 4 bases and J 3 bases; nucleotides not matched to a gene: 8. Germline CDR1 is KGHSH and CDR2 is LQKENI. CDR3 length: 16 residues. The CDR3 here is CASSLDRGLGHTEAFF. The CDR3 DNA reads as TGTGCCAGCTCACTCGACAGGGGGCTTGGTCACACTGAAGCTTTCTTT.

This clonotype showed up just a few times. The chain carries TRBV6-1 and TRBJ1-2, with 7 bases that match TRBD1. V lost 5 bases, J lost 2 bases, and 8 bases stayed unmatched. Germline V gives CDR1 MNHNS, CDR2 SASEGT. The CDR3 has 15 amino acids. The CDR3 reads CASSKDRVGNYGYTF. The CDR3 DNA is TGTGCCAGCAGTAAAGACAGGGTCGGAAACTATGGCTACACCTTC.

This clonotype was detected a few times. This chain joins TRBV24-1 and TRBJ2-5; D call uncertain. This CDR3 has 16 amino acids. Germline V lookup: CDR1 KGHDR, CDR2 SFDVKD. The V gene lost 4 bases and the J gene lost 2 bases, with 16 bases spanning the gap. The CDR3 reads CATSDITSRQQETQYF. The CDR3 coding sequence is TGTGCCACCAGTGACATTACAAGTCGCCAACAAGAGACCCAGTACTTC.

The rearrangement joins TRBV28 to TRBJ2-7; 12 positions match TRBD2. CDR1 and CDR2 from the germline V gene are MDHEN and SYDVKM. There are 15 residues in the CDR3. J lost 5 bases, V lost 7 bases, and 9 bases had no gene match. This CDR3 reads CASTSLAGGGDEQYF. The CDR3 DNA follows: TGTGCCAGCACCTCACTAGCGGGAGGAGGCGACGAGCAGTACTTC.

This clonotype was counted ten times or more. The chain has TRBV7-9 and TRBJ1-1, with D possibly TRBD1 on 6 matching bases. CDR3 length: 12 residues. CDR1 is SEHNR, CDR2 FQNEAQ, per germline (reference sequence). V was shortened by 2 bases and J by 6 bases, with 7 bases between the two germline ends. The CDR3 region has the DNA TGTGCCAGCAGCTTAAGGGGGTCTGAAGCTTTCTTT. It specifies CASSLRGSEAFF. The full variable domain, its missing parts supplied by reference TRBV7-9 and TRBJ1-1, is DTGVSQNPRHKITKRGQNVTFRCDPISEHNRLYWYRQTLGQGPEFLTYFQNEAQLEKSRLLSDRFSAERPKGSFSTLEIQRTEQGDSAMYLCASSLRGSEAFFGQGTRLTVV.

This clonotype was counted only a few times. V is TRBV7-9 and J is TRBJ2-4, with TRBD1 matching 11 bases. With 4 bases clipped from V and 1 base from J, the junction kept 6 bases outside the gene matches. The CDR3 consists of 17 residues. The V gene's germline CDR1 is SEHNR and CDR2 FQNEAQ (reference sequence). Here the CDR3 reads CASSSDRGLVAKNIQYF. CDR3 nucleotide sequence: TGTGCCAGCAGCTCGGACAGGGGGCTCGTGGCCAAAAACATTCAGTACTTC.

This clonotype was counted between two and nine times. The chain employs TRBV9 and TRBJ2-3; 14 bases line up with TRBD2. Germline V gene lookup returns CDR1 SGDLS and CDR2 YYNGEE. The ends lost 2 bases at V and 4 bases at J; junction bases unmatched: 6. The CDR3 has 17 amino acids. The DNA for the CDR3 is TGTGCCAGCAGCGTCGGGACTAGCGGGAGAGCGGCAGATACGCAGTATTTT. Translating gives CASSVGTSGRAADTQYF.

This clonotype has a handful of counts. The V call is TRBV29-1, the J call TRBJ2-2; TRBD2 might be the D (5 bases). Germline-derived CDR1 and CDR2 are SQVTM and ANQGSEA. V dropped 3 bases and J dropped 4 bases, with 12 bases sitting between them. This CDR3 contains 14 residues. The DNA for the CDR3 is TGCAGCGTTGATGGGGAGTTCGGCACCGGGGAGCTGTTTTTT. It encodes CSVDGEFGTGELFF.

The table lists this clonotype with a few counts. J is TRBJ2-1 and V is TRBV7-3, with 8 positions matching TRBD1. Germline V gene sequence: CDR1 SGHTA, CDR2 FQGTGA. The CDR3 runs to 14 residues. Trimming at V came to 3 bases and at J to 5 bases, leaving 3 bases not matched to a gene. The CDR3 nucleotides read TGTGCCAGCAGCTTTGGACAGGGTAACAATGAGCAGTTCTTC. Encoded protein: CASSFGQGNNEQFF.

This clonotype was detected a few times. This chain uses TRBV20-1 with TRBJ2-2, with D perhaps matching TRBD2 (5 bases). The ends were cut back, 3 bases at V and 0 bases at J, with 8 bases in the middle. The V gene's germline CDR1 is DFQATT and CDR2 SNEGSKA (reference sequence). The CDR3 extends over 14 amino acids. CDR3 loop: CSASRTSNTGELFF. The CDR3 DNA follows: TGCAGTGCTAGCCGGACTTCGAACACCGGGGAGCTGTTTTTT.

The J gene is TRBJ2-5, the V gene TRBV7-7; D may be TRBD1 (7 bases). The CDR3 is 16 amino acids. The germline V and J ends were trimmed by 11 bases and 0 bases, with 22 bases remaining between them. Germline V gene lookup returns CDR1 SSHAT and CDR2 FNYEAQ (reference sequence). The CDR3 DNA follows: TGTGCCCAAAAGCCCCTCACAGGGGACTACCAAGAGACCCAGTACTTC. Its translation is CAQKPLTGDYQETQYF.

This rearrangement joins TRBV19 to TRBJ2-1; D is unresolved. Trimming pared 6 bases from V and 5 bases from J, leaving 8 bases between. Germline CDR1 LNHDA, CDR2 SQIVND (reference sequence). The CDR3 spans 12 residues. The CDR3 sequence: CASSELDNEQFF. CDR3 nucleotide sequence: TGTGCCAGTAGCGAGTTGGACAATGAGCAGTTCTTC.

This clonotype was detected only a few times. The CDR3: CASSSIRGGSLPPEQYF. The CDR3 DNA is TGTGCCAGCAGCTCTATCCGAGGCGGGAGCTTACCCCCCGAGCAGTACTTC. The chain couples TRBV7-2 to TRBJ2-7; 7 bases agree with TRBD2. From germline, CDR1 is SGHTA and CDR2 FQGNSA. Losses at the gene ends were 4 bases for V and 6 bases for J; bases not matched to a gene: 18. The CDR3 extends over 17 amino acids.

The rearrangement joins TRBV20-1 to TRBJ2-7; the match to TRBD2 covers 9 bases. V lost 4 bases and J lost 1; bases outside the gene matches: 11. CDR3 length: 16 amino acids. Germline V gives CDR1 DFQATT, CDR2 SNEGSKA (reference sequence). CDR3 bases: TGCAGTGCTACCCGGGAATTAGCGGGGGCGTCCTACGAGCAGTACTTC. It is translated as CSATRELAGASYEQYF.

A few counts support this clonotype. V is TRBV20-1 and J is TRBJ2-1; 7 bases agree with TRBD1. Trimming removed 6 bases from V and 8 bases from J; junction bases left unmatched: 13. The CDR3 contains 14 residues. Germline V gene data show CDR1 as DFQATT and CDR2 as SNEGSKA (reference sequence). For the CDR3, the DNA is TGCAGTGCCACGAGGGGGCCCAGTGGCTATGAGCAGTTCTTC. Amino acids: CSATRGPSGYEQFF.

CDR3 amino acids: CASTPGESRTGELFF. The CDR3 nucleotides are TGTGCCAGCACCCCGGGAGAGAGCCGGACCGGGGAGCTGTTTTTT. The genes are TRBV7-9 and TRBJ2-2; maybe TRBD2 (6 bases). CDR1 is SEHNR, CDR2 FQNEAQ, per germline (reference sequence). Trimming removed 7 bases at V and 5 bases at J, with 17 bases between. This CDR3 is built from 15 residues.

This clonotype appeared a few times. The chain employs TRBV20-1 and TRBJ2-7, with D possibly TRBD2 on 6 matching bases. This CDR3 comprises 12 residues. The germline CDR1 and CDR2 sequences are DFQATT and SNEGSKA (reference sequence). V was shortened by 5 bases and J by 5 bases, with 13 bases between the two germline ends. This CDR3 is CSAWRGLDEQYF. For the CDR3, the DNA is TGCAGTGCTTGGCGGGGTTTAGACGAGCAGTACTTC.

Comment on this clonotype: At one of its ends the junction is not consistent with the germline gene, which may arise from a read error. This chain joins TRBV7-7 and TRBJ2-7; possibly TRBD2 for D (5 bases). CDR3 length equals 16 residues. From germline, CDR1 is SSHAT and CDR2 FNYEAQ (reference sequence). CDR3 nucleotides: TGTGCTAGCAGCTTAAGGACTCTCACAACTACCTACGAGCAGTACTTC. It codes for CASSLRTLTTTYEQYF.